This TCR beta chain was obtained from a study of blood T cell repertoires in COVID-19. About the research overall: Researchers got acute and convalescent COVID-19 samples from the United States, Italy and Spain. Sources were T cells, B-cell-depleted T cells, or PBMCs; the material itself was cDNA or gDNA.

CDR1 and CDR2 from the germline V gene are MNHNS and SASEGT. Trimming took off 6 bases at V and 1 base at J, with 9 bases between the two ends. The CDR3 is 13 amino acids. Authors' data handling: Amplification of reference gene primers was used by the study to estimate nucleated cell counts. Profiling relied on immunoSEQ multiplex PCR, and the TCRdb table lists in-frame clones only, not all of them. The V and J calls and clone size are taken from that table; D and trimming were inferred from the DNA. Seen here are about 130,000 clones, about 85% observed once, and the top ten hold around 9.8%. The chain links TRBV6-1 to TRBJ1-1, with D tentatively TRBD1 (6 bases). The sequenced sample was peripheral blood. The sequence was collected from a middle-aged man with active or convalescent COVID-19. CDR3 sequence: CASRGQTNTEAFF. Written as DNA, the CDR3 is TGTGCCAGCAGAGGACAGACGAACACTGAAGCTTTCTTT.